These T cell receptor beta chains were read from a single sample in a study of T cell responses to AZD1222 COVID-19 vaccine. Produced via immunoSEQ multiplex PCR; TCRdb's table is partial and in-frame only. The table has about 130,000 clones, around 91% seen once. The sequencing here drew on peripheral blood, taken on day 0 of MenACWY control vaccination. Receptors were obtained from an adult in good health. Each CDR3 is given with its conserved first and last residue. Each record gives: D gene, J gene, clone size, V gene, CDR3 protein, CDR3 DNA. The D gene is left open where the match is weak. Clone size is stated in some rows and not others, as once, few, many or a class when expanded.

d_gene: NA
j_gene: TRBJ2-2
abundance: NA
v_gene: TRBV5-1
CDR3aa: CASSLVLGDTGELFF
CDR3nt: TGCGCCAGCAGCTTGGTTCTAGGTGACACCGGGGAGCTGTTTTTT

d_gene: NA
j_gene: TRBJ1-6
abundance: once
v_gene: TRBV14
CDR3aa: CASSQDRGVTFFSVHF
CDR3nt: TGTGCCAGCAGCCAAGATCGGGGGGTGACGTTTTTTTCTGTCCACTTT

d_gene: TRBD2
j_gene: TRBJ2-3
abundance: NA
v_gene: TRBV7-9
CDR3aa: CAGTRLAGGSGDTQYF
CDR3nt: TGTGCCGGGACCAGACTAGCGGGGGGTTCGGGAGATACGCAGTATTTT

d_gene: NA
j_gene: TRBJ1-5
abundance: NA
v_gene: TRBV7-9
CDR3aa: CASSLGGMGNQPQHF
CDR3nt: TGTGCCAGCAGCTTAGGGGGGATGGGCAATCAGCCCCAGCATTTT

d_gene: TRBD2
j_gene: TRBJ2-2
abundance: NA
v_gene: TRBV19
CDR3aa: CASKSGRETGELFF
CDR3nt: TGTGCCAGCAAGAGCGGGAGGGAGACCGGGGAGCTGTTTTTT

d_gene: NA
j_gene: TRBJ1-5
abundance: NA
v_gene: TRBV6-1
CDR3aa: CASSDRDTGFNQPQHF
CDR3nt: TGTGCCAGCAGTGATAGGGACACCGGCTTCAATCAGCCCCAGCATTTT

d_gene: NA
j_gene: TRBJ1-4
abundance: NA
v_gene: TRBV7-9
CDR3aa: CASSGLATNEKLFF
CDR3nt: TGTGCCAGCAGCGGCCTTGCAACTAATGAAAAACTGTTTTTT

d_gene: NA
j_gene: TRBJ2-7
abundance: once
v_gene: TRBV28
CDR3aa: CASSFSRDGEQYF
CDR3nt: TGTGCCAGCAGTTTCTCCAGGGATGGCGAGCAGTACTTC

d_gene: NA
j_gene: TRBJ1-3
abundance: NA
v_gene: TRBV4-2
CDR3aa: CASSQVVDGSGNTIYF
CDR3nt: TGTGCCAGCAGCCAAGTTGTTGACGGCTCTGGAAACACCATATATTTT

d_gene: NA
j_gene: TRBJ2-1
abundance: NA
v_gene: TRBV5-6
CDR3aa: CASSAYWGQTRANEQFF
CDR3nt: TGTGCCAGCAGTGCCTACTGGGGACAGACTAGAGCAAATGAGCAGTTCTTC

d_gene: NA
j_gene: TRBJ1-5
abundance: NA
v_gene: TRBV30
CDR3aa: CAWSVEGNGQPQHF
CDR3nt: TGTGCCTGGAGTGTGGAGGGGAACGGTCAGCCCCAGCATTTT

d_gene: TRBD2
j_gene: TRBJ2-1
abundance: NA
v_gene: TRBV6-6
CDR3aa: CASSVTSGGVGEQFF
CDR3nt: TGTGCCAGCAGCGTTACTAGCGGGGGCGTCGGAGAGCAGTTCTTC

d_gene: NA
j_gene: TRBJ1-3
abundance: NA
v_gene: TRBV10-2
CDR3aa: CASRGLSGNTIYF
CDR3nt: TGCGCCAGCAGGGGCCTCTCTGGAAACACCATATATTTT

d_gene: NA
j_gene: TRBJ2-3
abundance: NA
v_gene: TRBV18
CDR3aa: CASSPSSGGTDTQYF
CDR3nt: TGTGCCAGCTCACCCTCCTCGGGGGGCACAGATACGCAGTATTTT

d_gene: NA
j_gene: TRBJ1-5
abundance: once
v_gene: TRBV19
CDR3aa: CASSIPGSLGVNQPQHF
CDR3nt: TGTGCCAGTAGTATACCGGGCAGCCTAGGGGTCAATCAGCCCCAGCATTTT

d_gene: NA
j_gene: TRBJ2-7
abundance: NA
v_gene: TRBV7-2
CDR3aa: CASSQTAGTLYEQYF
CDR3nt: TGTGCCAGCAGCCAGACCGCGGGGACTCTCTACGAGCAGTACTTC

d_gene: TRBD2
j_gene: TRBJ2-1
abundance: NA
v_gene: TRBV9
CDR3aa: CASSVVGSGSPLGEQFF
CDR3nt: TGTGCCAGCAGCGTAGTTGGGAGCGGGAGCCCTTTAGGAGAGCAGTTCTTC